This is a list of T cell receptor beta chains from one sample in a study of T cells in Graves' hyperthyroidism and ophthalmopathy. TCRdb processed the multiplex PCR reads anew with MiXCR; each CDR3 protein has one entry. The table records roughly 530,000 distinct CDR3 sequences, over 15% of them present only once. Sample: blood. Receptor source: a woman aged 18-29 years with Graves' ophthalmopathy. CDR3s include the opening cysteine and the closing phenylalanine or tryptophan. A D gene is named only where the DNA matches it firmly. Part of the rows lack a size; the others show once, few, many or a class for expanded clones.

cdr3_aa: CASSKGTTLHF; cdr3_nt: TGTGCCAGCAGCAAAGGGACAACCCTCCACTTT; d_call: .; j_call: TRBJ1-6; v_call: TRBV11-2; clone_size: many
cdr3_aa: CSARNGYGYTF; cdr3_nt: TGCAGTGCTAGAAACGGCTATGGCTACACCTTC; d_call: .; j_call: TRBJ1-2; v_call: TRBV20-1; clone_size: many
cdr3_aa: CASSQDLGTDTQYF; cdr3_nt: TGTGCCAGCAGCCAAGATCTAGGTACAGATACGCAGTATTTT; d_call: .; j_call: TRBJ2-3; v_call: TRBV3-1; clone_size: many
cdr3_aa: CSARGAWFGYEQYF; cdr3_nt: TGCAGTGCTAGGGGGGCTTGGTTTGGGTACGAGCAGTACTTC; d_call: .; j_call: TRBJ2-7; v_call: TRBV20-1; clone_size: .
cdr3_aa: CASRPDRGKYEQYF; cdr3_nt: TGTGCCAGCAGGCCGGACAGGGGAAAGTACGAGCAGTACTTC; d_call: TRBD1; j_call: TRBJ2-7; v_call: TRBV12-3/TRBV12-4; clone_size: .
cdr3_aa: CASSPGLGQPQHF; cdr3_nt: TGTGCCAGCTCACCAGGGCTGGGTCAGCCCCAGCATTTT; d_call: .; j_call: TRBJ1-5; v_call: TRBV12-3/TRBV12-4; clone_size: many
cdr3_aa: CASRNPPGDEQYF; cdr3_nt: TGTGCCAGCAGAAATCCCCCAGGAGACGAGCAGTACTTC; d_call: .; j_call: TRBJ2-7; v_call: TRBV6-9; clone_size: many
cdr3_aa: CASSSSLHSTDTQYF; cdr3_nt: TGTGCCAGCAGTTCTTCCTTACATAGCACAGATACGCAGTATTTT; d_call: .; j_call: TRBJ2-3; v_call: TRBV6-5; clone_size: .
cdr3_aa: CASSFQSGRAYNEQFF; cdr3_nt: TGTGCCAGCAGTTTCCAAAGCGGGAGGGCCTATAATGAGCAGTTCTTC; d_call: TRBD2; j_call: TRBJ2-1; v_call: TRBV27; clone_size: few
cdr3_aa: CASSQILGQGRAGELFF; cdr3_nt: TGTGCCAGCAGCCAAATATTGGGACAGGGGCGGGCCGGGGAGCTGTTTTTT; d_call: TRBD1; j_call: TRBJ2-2; v_call: TRBV27; clone_size: .
cdr3_aa: CSASRQGAGNTIYF; cdr3_nt: TGCAGTGCTAGCAGACAGGGGGCTGGAAACACCATATATTTT; d_call: TRBD1; j_call: TRBJ1-3; v_call: TRBV20-1; clone_size: few
cdr3_aa: CASKSGVGSPLHF; cdr3_nt: TGTGCCAGCAAGTCTGGGGTCGGTTCACCCCTCCACTTT; d_call: .; j_call: TRBJ1-6; v_call: TRBV6-1; clone_size: few
cdr3_aa: CASSDTGRVSFF; cdr3_nt: TGTGCCAGTAGTGACACAGGGAGGGTTAGTTTCTTT; d_call: .; j_call: TRBJ1-1; v_call: TRBV19; clone_size: .
cdr3_aa: CSASWTGSSDTQYF; cdr3_nt: TGCAGTGCTAGTTGGACAGGGAGTTCAGATACGCAGTATTTT; d_call: TRBD1; j_call: TRBJ2-3; v_call: TRBV20-1; clone_size: .
cdr3_aa: CASSWTGTPNQPQHF; cdr3_nt: TGTGCCAGCAGCTGGACCGGGACTCCCAATCAGCCCCAGCATTTT; d_call: .; j_call: TRBJ1-5; v_call: TRBV7-2; clone_size: many
cdr3_aa: CASSVVEDYEQYF; cdr3_nt: TGTGCCAGCAGTGTGGTAGAAGACTACGAGCAGTACTTC; d_call: .; j_call: TRBJ2-7; v_call: TRBV2; clone_size: many
cdr3_aa: CASSVRGGYNYGYTF; cdr3_nt: TGTGCCAGCAGCGTTCGTGGGGGCTACAACTATGGCTACACCTTC; d_call: .; j_call: TRBJ1-2; v_call: TRBV9; clone_size: .
cdr3_aa: CSVDIAGEVQETQYF; cdr3_nt: TGCAGCGTTGACATAGCGGGGGAGGTCCAAGAGACCCAGTACTTC; d_call: TRBD2; j_call: TRBJ2-5; v_call: TRBV29-1; clone_size: .
cdr3_aa: CASSLEFAGTSLEQYF; cdr3_nt: TGTGCCAGCAGCTTAGAATTCGCGGGGACGTCCCTCGAGCAGTACTTC; d_call: .; j_call: TRBJ2-7; v_call: TRBV11-2; clone_size: .
cdr3_aa: CASSLGQIFLQETQYF; cdr3_nt: TGCGCCAGCAGCTTGGGACAGATATTCCTCCAAGAGACCCAGTACTTC; d_call: .; j_call: TRBJ2-5; v_call: TRBV5-1; clone_size: few
cdr3_aa: CASRKGSEAPSEQYF; cdr3_nt: TGTGCCAGCAGAAAGGGGTCGGAGGCCCCCTCCGAGCAGTACTTC; d_call: .; j_call: TRBJ2-7; v_call: TRBV6-1; clone_size: .
cdr3_aa: CSAPSADRNSYNSPLHF; cdr3_nt: TGCAGTGCTCCCTCGGCTGACAGAAATTCCTATAATTCACCCCTCCACTTT; d_call: .; j_call: TRBJ1-6; v_call: TRBV20-1; clone_size: few
cdr3_aa: CASSLTRQPPPPYGYTF; cdr3_nt: TGTGCCAGCAGCTTAACTCGCCAGCCACCACCACCCTATGGCTACACCTTC; d_call: .; j_call: TRBJ1-2; v_call: TRBV7-3; clone_size: few
cdr3_aa: CASSPGTGYGYQPQHF; cdr3_nt: TGTGCCAGCAGCCCCGGGACAGGGTATGGGTATCAGCCCCAGCATTTT; d_call: TRBD1; j_call: TRBJ1-5; v_call: TRBV6-1; clone_size: few
cdr3_aa: CASRRRFYEQYF; cdr3_nt: TGTGCCAGCAGGAGGAGGTTTTACGAGCAGTACTTC; d_call: .; j_call: TRBJ2-7; v_call: TRBV28; clone_size: many
cdr3_aa: CASSEAGHSNTEAFF; cdr3_nt: TGTGCCAGCAGCGAAGCGGGACATTCGAACACTGAAGCTTTCTTT; d_call: .; j_call: TRBJ1-1; v_call: TRBV4-2; clone_size: .
cdr3_aa: CASSYSIREGADTQYF; cdr3_nt: TGTGCCAGCAGTTACTCGATCCGGGAGGGTGCAGATACGCAGTATTTT; d_call: TRBD2; j_call: TRBJ2-3; v_call: TRBV6-2/TRBV6-3; clone_size: many
cdr3_aa: CASSESKLGWGANTEAFF; cdr3_nt: TGTGCCAGCAGTGAAAGTAAATTAGGGTGGGGGGCGAACACTGAAGCTTTCTTT; d_call: .; j_call: TRBJ1-1; v_call: TRBV6-1; clone_size: many
cdr3_aa: CASRLTPTSTDTQYF; cdr3_nt: TGTGCCAGCAGACTTACACCGACTAGCACAGATACGCAGTATTTT; d_call: .; j_call: TRBJ2-3; v_call: TRBV6-1; clone_size: many
cdr3_aa: CASSPTPPKEETQYF; cdr3_nt: TGTGCCAGCAGTCCTACCCCACCCAAAGAAGAGACCCAGTACTTC; d_call: .; j_call: TRBJ2-5; v_call: TRBV28; clone_size: many